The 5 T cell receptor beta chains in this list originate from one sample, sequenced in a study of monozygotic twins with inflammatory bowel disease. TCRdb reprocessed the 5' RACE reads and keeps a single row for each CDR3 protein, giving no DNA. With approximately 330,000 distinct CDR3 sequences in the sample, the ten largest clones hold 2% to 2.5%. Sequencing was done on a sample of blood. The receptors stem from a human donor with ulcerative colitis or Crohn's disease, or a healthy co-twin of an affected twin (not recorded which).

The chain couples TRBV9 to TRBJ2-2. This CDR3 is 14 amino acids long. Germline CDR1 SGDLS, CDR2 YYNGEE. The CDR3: CASSVDRNTGELFF. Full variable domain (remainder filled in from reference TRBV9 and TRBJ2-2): DSGVTQTPKHLITATGQRVTLRCSPRSGDLSVYWYQQSLDQGLQFLIQYYNGEERAKGNILERFSAQQFPDLHSELNLSSLELGDSALYFCASSVDRNTGELFFGEGSRLTVL.

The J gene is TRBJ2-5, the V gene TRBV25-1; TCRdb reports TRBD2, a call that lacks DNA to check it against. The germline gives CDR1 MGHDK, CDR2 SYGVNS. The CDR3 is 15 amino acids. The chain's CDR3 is CASSEREGRGETQYF.

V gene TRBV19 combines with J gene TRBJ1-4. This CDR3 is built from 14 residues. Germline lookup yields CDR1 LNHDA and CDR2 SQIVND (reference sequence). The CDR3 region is CASRSGLGGKKLFF.

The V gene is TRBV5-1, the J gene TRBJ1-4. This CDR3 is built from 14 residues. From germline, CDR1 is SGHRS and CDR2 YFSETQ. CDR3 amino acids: CASSDRSTNEKLFF.

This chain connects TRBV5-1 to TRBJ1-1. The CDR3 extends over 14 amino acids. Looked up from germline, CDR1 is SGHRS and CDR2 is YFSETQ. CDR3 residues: CASSLEGWSTEAFF.